The clone carrying this T cell receptor beta chain came up once. Produced via immunoSEQ multiplex PCR; TCRdb's table is partial and in-frame only. The table includes 79,000 or so clones, roughly 90% detected once. The data originate from a study of technical replicates of blood from several donors. Trimming took off 5 bases at V and 1 base at J, with 8 bases between the two ends. The germline gives CDR1 KGHSH, CDR2 LQKENI. The CDR3 is made up of 14 amino acids. The genes are TRBV18 and TRBJ2-2, with D uncertain. The sequence came from a human donor in good health. Sequencing was done on a sample of T cells isolated from PBMCs. CDR3 nucleotides: TGTGCCAGCTCAGGGCAAGGGAACACCGGGGAGCTGTTTTTT. Protein product: CASSGQGNTGELFF.